Listed below are T cell receptor beta chains from one sample, sequenced in a study of blood T cells in healthy people across ages. MiXCR, applied by TCRdb to the 5' RACE reads, yields one record per CDR3 protein. The top ten clones hold less than 0.85% of a sample with roughly 1,100,000 distinct CDR3 sequences, approximately 25% of them seen once. These sequences were also reported in another study, on T cells of mothers and their children.

Material for sequencing was blood. The source is a girl aged 2-10 years in good health. Each CDR3 is given with its conserved first and last residue. Each record gives: clone size, J gene, V gene, D gene, CDR3 protein, CDR3 DNA. A D gene is named only where the DNA matches it firmly. The size of a clone is reported for some rows only, either as once, few or many, or as a class for expanded clones.

>.|TRBJ1-4|TRBV4-1|TRBD1
CASSQPGQGEKLFF
TGCGCCAGCAGCCAACCGGGACAGGGAGAAAAACTGTTTTTT
>few|TRBJ2-1|TRBV7-9|TRBD1
CASSSTGVRINEQFF
TGTGCCAGCAGCTCTACAGGGGTCAGAATCAATGAGCAGTTCTTC
>few|TRBJ2-7|TRBV20-1|TRBD1
CSAGQATYEQYF
TGCAGTGCGGGACAGGCGACCTACGAGCAGTACTTC
>.|TRBJ1-2|TRBV9|TRBD1
CASSPSGQGYGYTF
TGTGCCAGCAGCCCCTCGGGACAGGGCTATGGCTACACCTTC
>few|TRBJ1-5|TRBV20-1|TRBD1
CSAAGTGNQPQHF
TGCAGTGCCGCCGGGACAGGGAATCAGCCCCAGCATTTT
>few|TRBJ2-3|TRBV6-5|.
CASWSPPKGTDTQYF
TGTGCCAGCTGGAGTCCTCCTAAGGGTACAGATACGCAGTATTTT
>.|TRBJ1-1|TRBV11-2|.
CASSSQVGGPGGTEAFF
TGTGCCAGCAGTTCCCAGGTAGGAGGTCCTGGGGGCACTGAAGCTTTCTTT
>.|TRBJ1-2|TRBV12-3/TRBV12-4|.
CASSLNRRGWGGYTF
TGTGCCAGCAGTCTAAATCGGCGAGGCTGGGGGGGCTACACCTTC
>.|TRBJ1-1|TRBV6-8|.
CASSYSEGKAFF
TGTGCCAGCAGTTACTCGGAAGGAAAAGCTTTCTTT
>.|TRBJ2-2|TRBV7-9|TRBD1
CAAPRGQENTGELFF
TGTGCCGCTCCGAGGGGACAGGAAAACACCGGGGAGCTGTTTTTT
>.|TRBJ1-3|TRBV6-5|.
CASSYPVSVRQASSGNTIYF
TGTGCCAGCAGTTACCCCGTAAGCGTAAGACAGGCCAGCTCTGGAAACACCATATATTTT
>few|TRBJ2-1|TRBV2|.
CASRPIRSHEQFF
TGTGCCAGCAGGCCCATTCGCTCCCATGAGCAGTTCTTC
>.|TRBJ1-5|TRBV5-1|.
CASSIDRMGPQHF
TGCGCCAGCAGCATTGACAGGATGGGACCCCAGCATTTT
>.|TRBJ2-7|TRBV6-2/TRBV6-3|.
CASSQARETYEQYF
TGTGCCAGCAGTCAAGCCAGGGAGACCTACGAGCAGTACTTC
>.|TRBJ2-1|TRBV29-1|.
CSAYQGNEQFF
TGCAGCGCATACCAGGGAAATGAGCAGTTCTTC
>few|TRBJ1-3|TRBV4-3|TRBD1
CASSQVSGTGGGNTIYF
TGCGCCAGCAGCCAAGTCTCCGGGACAGGCGGAGGAAACACCATATATTTT
>.|TRBJ2-2|TRBV27|TRBD2
CASSLVLAGGPGELFF
TGTGCCAGCAGTTTAGTGCTAGCGGGAGGTCCCGGGGAGCTGTTTTTT
>.|TRBJ2-3|TRBV6-2/TRBV6-3|TRBD1
CASSDREGTFSPPDTPYF
TGTGCCAGCAGCGACAGGGAAGGGACCTTCTCCCCACCAGATACGCCGTATTTT
>few|TRBJ1-1|TRBV20-1|.
CSAGGRGNDEAFF
TGCAGTGCTGGAGGACGTGGTAATGACGAAGCTTTCTTT
>.|TRBJ2-3|TRBV7-2|.
CASSLDLRGGTDTQYF
TGTGCCAGCAGCTTAGACTTGCGGGGAGGCACAGATACGCAGTATTTT
>.|TRBJ2-4|TRBV12-3/TRBV12-4|TRBD1
CASRLTGAKNIQYF
TGTGCCAGCAGGCTGACAGGGGCCAAAAACATTCAGTACTTC
>.|TRBJ2-1|TRBV5-1|TRBD2
CASSAGTSGADEQFF
TGCGCCAGCAGCGCCGGGACTAGCGGTGCAGATGAGCAGTTCTTC
>few|TRBJ1-2|TRBV6-6|TRBD1
CASRETPGGDGYTF
TGTGCCAGCAGAGAGACGCCAGGGGGGGATGGCTACACCTTC
>few|TRBJ2-5|TRBV4-3|.
CASSQGHGQPKETQYF
TGCGCCAGCAGCCAGGGCCACGGACAGCCCAAAGAGACCCAGTACTTC
>.|TRBJ2-7|TRBV5-1|TRBD1
CASSLGGTDSYEQYF
TGCGCCAGCAGCTTGGGTGGGACAGATTCCTACGAGCAGTACTTC
>few|TRBJ2-1|TRBV7-2|.
CASTFLNERFF
TGTGCCAGCACCTTTTTGAATGAGCGGTTCTTC
>.|TRBJ1-1|TRBV6-2/TRBV6-3|.
CAIGDSVTGAFF
TGTGCCATCGGGGACTCAGTCACCGGGGCTTTCTTT
>.|TRBJ2-1|TRBV20-1|TRBD2
CSARDILAGAYNEQFF
TGCAGTGCTAGAGATATACTAGCGGGGGCCTACAATGAGCAGTTCTTC
>.|TRBJ1-1|TRBV25-1|.
CASSPFGKNTEAFF
TGTGCCAGCAGCCCCTTTGGGAAGAACACTGAAGCTTTCTTT
>few|TRBJ1-2|TRBV7-2|TRBD1
CASSFNGQGAGYGYTF
TGTGCCAGCAGCTTTAACGGACAGGGGGCAGGTTATGGCTACACCTTC
>few|TRBJ1-4|TRBV29-1|.
CSVDRDPTNEKLFF
TGCAGCGTTGACAGGGACCCAACTAATGAAAAACTGTTTTTT
>.|TRBJ1-2|TRBV7-2|.
CASSSPLGQNGYTF
TGTGCCAGCAGCTCGCCCTTGGGGCAAAATGGCTACACCTTC
>few|TRBJ1-1|TRBV20-1|.
CSAISDSDYPTGEAFF
TGCAGTGCTATCTCGGACAGCGACTATCCAACAGGTGAAGCTTTCTTT
>few|TRBJ2-3|TRBV6-5|TRBD2
CASSYSSVAGGSTDTQYF
TGTGCCAGCAGTTACTCGAGTGTAGCGGGGGGAAGCACAGATACGCAGTATTTT
>.|TRBJ1-2|TRBV4-3|.
CASSQDRGSGTTYGYTF
TGCGCCAGCAGCCAAGATCGGGGGTCGGGGACAACCTATGGCTACACCTTC
>.|TRBJ2-1|TRBV28|TRBD2
CASSLSISGGNEQFF
TGTGCCAGCAGTTTATCAATTAGCGGGGGCAATGAGCAGTTCTTC
>.|TRBJ2-1|TRBV5-1|TRBD1
CASSLWPGTVEQFF
TGCGCCAGCAGCTTGTGGCCTGGGACAGTTGAGCAGTTCTTC
>few|TRBJ1-1|TRBV15|.
CATSRDWNTEAFF
TGTGCCACCAGCAGAGATTGGAACACTGAAGCTTTCTTT
>few|TRBJ2-5|TRBV20-1|TRBD2
CSVKLAGAPWMTQYF
TGCAGTGTCAAGTTAGCGGGAGCGCCCTGGATGACCCAGTACTTC
>.|TRBJ1-1|TRBV7-2|.
CASSLVRRESEAFF
TGTGCCAGCAGCTTAGTTCGTAGGGAAAGTGAAGCTTTCTTT
>few|TRBJ1-4|TRBV6-5|.
CASSPRATEKLFF
TGTGCCAGCAGTCCCCGGGCCACAGAAAAACTGTTTTTT
>few|TRBJ2-7|TRBV2|.
CASSALYPSWEQYF
TGTGCCAGCAGTGCTCTTTACCCCTCTTGGGAGCAGTACTTC
>few|TRBJ1-4|TRBV15|TRBD1
CATSTDRASNEKLFF
TGTGCCACCAGCACGGACAGGGCCTCAAATGAAAAACTGTTTTTT
>.|TRBJ2-3|TRBV10-3|.
CAIRTPVEGGTDTRYF
TGTGCCATCAGGACTCCCGTAGAGGGGGGCACAGATACGCGGTATTTT
>few|TRBJ2-5|TRBV28|.
CASSSPTRGAQETQYF
TGTGCCAGCAGCAGCCCCACGAGGGGAGCCCAAGAGACCCAGTACTTC
>many|TRBJ2-7|TRBV28|.
CASSLGEAYEQYF
TGTGCCAGCAGTTTGGGGGAGGCCTACGAGCAGTACTTC
>few|TRBJ2-7|TRBV11-2|TRBD2
CASSLGPGLAYEQYF
TGTGCCAGCAGCTTAGGACCGGGACTAGCCTACGAGCAGTACTTC
>few|TRBJ1-4|TRBV19|TRBD1
CASIDPGQTEKLFF
TGTGCCAGTATCGACCCGGGACAGACCGAAAAACTGTTTTTT
>.|TRBJ2-3|TRBV6-5|TRBD1
CASSWGQATDTQYF
TGTGCCAGCAGTTGGGGACAGGCGACAGATACGCAGTATTTT
>.|TRBJ2-7|TRBV9|TRBD2
CASSVSGGASEQYF
TGTGCCAGCAGCGTTAGCGGGGGGGCTAGCGAGCAGTACTTC
>few|TRBJ2-5|TRBV6-4|.
CASSGPGPEDLETQYF
TGTGCCAGCAGTGGACCCGGGCCTGAGGACCTGGAGACCCAGTACTTC
>.|TRBJ2-6|TRBV18|.
CASSPLSGSGANVPTF
TGTGCCAGCTCACCACTTTCTGGATCCGGGGCCAACGTCCCGACTTTC